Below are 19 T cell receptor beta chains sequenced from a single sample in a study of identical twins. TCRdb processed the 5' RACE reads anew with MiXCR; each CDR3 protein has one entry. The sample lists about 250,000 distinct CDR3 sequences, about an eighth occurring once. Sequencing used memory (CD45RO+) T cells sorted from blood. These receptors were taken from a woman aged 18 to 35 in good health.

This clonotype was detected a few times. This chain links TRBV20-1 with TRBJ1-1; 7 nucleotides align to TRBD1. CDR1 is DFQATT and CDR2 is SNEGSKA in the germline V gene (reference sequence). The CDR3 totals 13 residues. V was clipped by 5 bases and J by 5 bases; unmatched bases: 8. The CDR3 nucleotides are TGCAGTGCTTTGCAGGGGGTTAGGACTGAAGCTTTCTTT. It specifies CSALQGVRTEAFF.

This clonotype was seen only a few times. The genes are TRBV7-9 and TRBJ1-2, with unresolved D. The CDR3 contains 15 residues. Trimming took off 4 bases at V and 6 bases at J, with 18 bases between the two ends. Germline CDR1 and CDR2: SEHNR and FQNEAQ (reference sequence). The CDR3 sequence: CASSSVSLGGNGYTF. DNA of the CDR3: TGTGCCAGCAGCTCTGTCTCCCTGGGAGGGAATGGCTACACCTTC.

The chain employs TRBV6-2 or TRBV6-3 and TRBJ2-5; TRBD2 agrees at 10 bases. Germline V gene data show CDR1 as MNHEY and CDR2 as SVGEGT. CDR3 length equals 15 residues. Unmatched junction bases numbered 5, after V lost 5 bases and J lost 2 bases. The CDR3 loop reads CASSRAGGLQETQYF. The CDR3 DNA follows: TGTGCCAGCAGTAGAGCGGGGGGGTTACAAGAGACCCAGTACTTC.

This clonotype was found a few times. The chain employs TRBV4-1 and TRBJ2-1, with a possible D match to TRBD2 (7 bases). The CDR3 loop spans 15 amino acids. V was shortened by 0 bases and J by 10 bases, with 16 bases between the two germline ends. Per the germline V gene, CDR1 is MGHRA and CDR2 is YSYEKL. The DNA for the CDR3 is TGCGCCAGCAGCCAAGATCGGAGGGGGGGCGGGGAGCAGTTCTTC. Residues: CASSQDRRGGGEQFF.

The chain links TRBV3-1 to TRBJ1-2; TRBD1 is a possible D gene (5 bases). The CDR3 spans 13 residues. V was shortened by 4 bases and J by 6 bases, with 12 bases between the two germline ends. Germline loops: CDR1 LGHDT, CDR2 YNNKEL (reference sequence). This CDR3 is CASSLGRGNGYTF. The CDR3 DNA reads TGTGCCAGCAGCCTGGGCCGGGGGAATGGCTACACCTTC.

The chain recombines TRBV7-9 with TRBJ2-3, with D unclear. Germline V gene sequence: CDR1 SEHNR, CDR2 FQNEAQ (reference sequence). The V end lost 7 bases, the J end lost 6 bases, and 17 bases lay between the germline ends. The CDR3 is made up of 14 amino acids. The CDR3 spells CASTLRGLADTQYF. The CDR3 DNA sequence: TGTGCCAGCACCCTCCGTGGATTAGCTGATACGCAGTATTTT.

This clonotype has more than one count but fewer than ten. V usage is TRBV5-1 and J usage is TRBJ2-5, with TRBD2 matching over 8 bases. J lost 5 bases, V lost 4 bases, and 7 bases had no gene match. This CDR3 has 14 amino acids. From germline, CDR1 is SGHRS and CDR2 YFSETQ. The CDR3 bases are TGCGCCAGCAGCGATTCTAGCGGGCTCGAGACCCAGTACTTC. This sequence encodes CASSDSSGLETQYF.

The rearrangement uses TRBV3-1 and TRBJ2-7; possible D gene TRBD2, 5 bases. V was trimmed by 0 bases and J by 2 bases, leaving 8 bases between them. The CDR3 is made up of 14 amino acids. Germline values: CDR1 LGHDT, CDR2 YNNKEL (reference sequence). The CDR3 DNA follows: TGTGCCAGCAGCCAAGATGTCGGGACCTACGAGCAGTACTTC. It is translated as CASSQDVGTYEQYF.

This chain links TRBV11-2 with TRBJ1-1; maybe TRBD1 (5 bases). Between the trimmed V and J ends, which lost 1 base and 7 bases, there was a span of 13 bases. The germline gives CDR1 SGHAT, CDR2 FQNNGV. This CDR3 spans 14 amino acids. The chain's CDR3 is CASSLVWGGGEAFF. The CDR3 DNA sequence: TGTGCCAGCAGCTTAGTGTGGGGGGGAGGTGAAGCTTTCTTT.

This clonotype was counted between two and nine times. The CDR3 DNA follows: TGTGCCAGCAGAGGGCCAGGACTAGCGGGAGCAGATACGCAGTATTTT. It yields the protein CASRGPGLAGADTQYF. The chain recombines TRBV6-1 with TRBJ2-3; 13 bases line up with TRBD2. Trimming at V came to 6 bases and at J to 4 bases, leaving 7 bases not matched to a gene. Germline CDR1 and CDR2: MNHNS and SASEGT. The CDR3 has 16 residues.

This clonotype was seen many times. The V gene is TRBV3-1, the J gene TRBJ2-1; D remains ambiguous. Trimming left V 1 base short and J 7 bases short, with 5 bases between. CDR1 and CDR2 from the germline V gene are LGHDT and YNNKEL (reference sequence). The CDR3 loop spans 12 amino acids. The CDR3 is CASSQVNNEQFF. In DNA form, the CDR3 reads TGTGCCAGCAGCCAAGTCAATAATGAGCAGTTCTTC.

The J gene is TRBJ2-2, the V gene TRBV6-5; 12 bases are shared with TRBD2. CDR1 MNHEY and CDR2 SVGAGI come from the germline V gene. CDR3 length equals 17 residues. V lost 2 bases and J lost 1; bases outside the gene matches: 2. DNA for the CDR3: TGTGCCAGCAGTTACGGACTAGCGGGAATGAACACCGGGGAGCTGTTTTTT. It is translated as CASSYGLAGMNTGELFF.

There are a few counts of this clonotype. This CDR3 reads CASSQPVYSYEQYF. The CDR3 DNA sequence: TGTGCCAGCAGCCAACCAGTCTACTCCTACGAGCAGTACTTC. The J gene is TRBJ2-7, the V gene TRBV3-1; the D is unclear. CDR1 LGHDT and CDR2 YNNKEL come from the germline V gene (reference sequence). The CDR3 has 14 amino acids. Trimming took off 2 bases at V and 0 bases at J, with 8 bases between the two ends.

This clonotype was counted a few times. Written as DNA, the CDR3 is TGTGCCAGCAGCCCCTCCCCAGTGGGAAGGGTAAAGAACACTGAAGCTTTCTTT. Translation: CASSPSPVGRVKNTEAFF. This sequence joins TRBV7-8 and TRBJ1-1; D ambiguous. V was shortened by 5 bases and J by 1 base, with 23 bases between the two germline ends. From germline, CDR1 is SGHVS and CDR2 FQNEAQ. This CDR3 is 18 amino acids long.

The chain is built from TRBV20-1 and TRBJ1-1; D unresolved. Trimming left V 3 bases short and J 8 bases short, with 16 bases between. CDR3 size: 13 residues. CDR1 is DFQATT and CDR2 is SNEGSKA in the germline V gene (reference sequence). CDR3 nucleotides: TGCAGTGCTAGGGCGGGTGGAATACGCGAAGCTTTCTTT. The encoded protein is CSARAGGIREAFF.

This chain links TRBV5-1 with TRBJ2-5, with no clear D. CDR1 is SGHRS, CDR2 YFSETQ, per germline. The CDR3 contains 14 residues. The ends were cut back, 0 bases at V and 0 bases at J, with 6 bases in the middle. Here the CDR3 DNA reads TGCGCCAGCAGCTTGGTCGTGAACCAAGAGACCCAGTACTTC. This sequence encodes CASSLVVNQETQYF. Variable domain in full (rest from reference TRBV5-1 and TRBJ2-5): KAGVTQTPRYLIKTRGQQVTLSCSPISGHRSVSWYQQTPGQGLQFLFEYFSETQRNKGNFPGRFSGRQFSNSRSEMNVSTLELGDSALYLCASSLVVNQETQYFGPGTRLLVL.

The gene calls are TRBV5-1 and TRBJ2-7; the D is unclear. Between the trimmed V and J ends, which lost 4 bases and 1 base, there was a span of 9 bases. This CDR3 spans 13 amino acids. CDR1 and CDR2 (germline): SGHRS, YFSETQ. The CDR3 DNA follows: TGCGCCAGCAGCCCCGACCTATCCTACGAGCAGTACTTC. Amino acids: CASSPDLSYEQYF.

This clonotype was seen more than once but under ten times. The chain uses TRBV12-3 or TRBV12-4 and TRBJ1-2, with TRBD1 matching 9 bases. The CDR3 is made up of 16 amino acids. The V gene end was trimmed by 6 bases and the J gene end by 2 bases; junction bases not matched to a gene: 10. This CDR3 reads CASRNGTGTGNYGYTF. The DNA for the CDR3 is TGTGCCAGCAGGAACGGGACAGGGACGGGGAACTATGGCTACACCTTC.

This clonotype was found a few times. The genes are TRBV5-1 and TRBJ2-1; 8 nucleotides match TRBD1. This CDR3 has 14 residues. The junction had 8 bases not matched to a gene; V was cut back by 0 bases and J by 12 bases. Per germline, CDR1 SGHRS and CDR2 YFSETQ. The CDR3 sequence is CASSLETGARSQFF. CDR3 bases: TGCGCCAGCAGCTTGGAGACAGGGGCTCGATCGCAGTTCTTC.